A single sample gave rise to the 32 T cell receptor beta chains below, sequenced in a study of regulatory T cells in long-lasting Graves disease (dated by TCRdb to the early 2020s). The label giving this sample's time point can be read as: newly diagnosed GD, antithyroid drugs for less than 3 months. RNA was extracted from PBMCs in TRIzol for both TCR sequencing and RNA sequencing. Libraries were built with multiplex PCR. TCRdb lists the instrument as Illumina HiSeq 4000. To build TCR beta libraries, CDR3 regions were amplified by Arm-PCR using iRepertoire HTBI primers. TCRdb passed the public sequencing reads through fastp at Q25 and MiXCR, retaining productive beta sequences. Identical CDR3 proteins give one entry, which carries the most common genes and DNA. This sample is represented by over 500,000 distinct CDR3 sequences; roughly 15% of them were singletons. More than 10% of the sample comes from the top ten.

The sample was also linked to a second study, of T cells in Graves' hyperthyroidism and ophthalmopathy.

Sequences were derived from peripheral blood mononuclear cells (PBMCs), sampled at new diagnosis, from a patient treated with antithyroid drugs. The receptors stem from a man aged 18 to 29 with Graves disease. Donor details come from another sample of the same person, matched by shared clones.

This clonotype was counted many times. CDR3: CASSTGRYEQYF. The CDR3 coding sequence is TGTGCCAGCAGTACCGGGCGCTACGAGCAGTACTTC. This chain links TRBV27 with TRBJ2-7; no reliable D call. CDR1 MNHEY and CDR2 SMNVEV come from the germline V gene (reference sequence). V lost 5 bases and J 3 bases, leaving 8 bases between the germline ends. This CDR3 contains 12 residues.

This clonotype was counted between two and nine times. This rearrangement joins TRBV24-1 to TRBJ2-1; the match to TRBD2 covers 9 bases. Germline CDR1 is KGHDR and CDR2 is SFDVKD. The CDR3 length is 16 residues. Trimming cost V 9 bases and J 1 base; bases outside gene matches: 9. The CDR3 protein is CATSISGGDSYNEQFF. The DNA for the CDR3 is TGTGCCACCTCCATTAGCGGGGGAGATTCCTACAATGAGCAGTTCTTC.

This rearrangement joins TRBV7-8 to TRBJ2-5; TRBD2 matches at 7 bases. The CDR3 is 15 amino acids. CDR1 is SGHVS and CDR2 is FQNEAQ in the germline V gene. J lost 1 base, V lost 4 bases, and 6 bases had no gene match. The chain's CDR3 is CASSWGGFIQETQYF. The CDR3 bases are TGTGCCAGCAGCTGGGGGGGATTCATCCAAGAGACCCAGTACTTC.

In its sample, this clonotype was seen many times. This rearrangement joins TRBV9 to TRBJ2-1; D gene unclear. The V end lost 4 bases, the J end lost 7 bases, and 12 bases lay between the germline ends. This CDR3 spans 13 amino acids. The germline CDR1 and CDR2 sequences are SGDLS and YYNGEE. Here the CDR3 DNA reads TGTGCCAGCAGCCCTACCGACTGGAATGAGCAGTTCTTC. It yields the protein CASSPTDWNEQFF. Full variable domain (rest looked up from reference TRBV9 and TRBJ2-1): DSGVTQTPKHLITATGQRVTLRCSPRSGDLSVYWYQQSLDQGLQFLIQYYNGEERAKGNILERFSAQQFPDLHSELNLSSLELGDSALYFCASSPTDWNEQFFGPGTRLTVL.

V and J are TRBV20-1 and TRBJ2-1; possibly TRBD2 for D (6 bases). The CDR3 runs 11 residues. Germline V gives CDR1 DFQATT, CDR2 SNEGSKA (reference sequence). Trimming removed 3 bases from V and 9 bases from J, with 9 bases in between. The DNA for the CDR3 is TGCAGTGCTAGCCGGGGAGGTGAGCAGTTCTTC. Translating gives CSASRGGEQFF.

The sample holds a few counts of this clonotype. The genes are TRBV20-1 and TRBJ2-7; TRBD1 might be the D (6 bases). The CDR3 length is 13 residues. The V gene's germline CDR1 is DFQATT and CDR2 SNEGSKA (reference sequence). DNA for the CDR3: TGCAGCTCGCCGGGACACGGGCGGGACGAGCAGTACTTC. It specifies CSSPGHGRDEQYF.

This clonotype has only one observation. This may arise from a read error, as a much more abundant clone is one base away. V is TRBV27 and J is TRBJ1-1; perhaps TRBD1 as D (5 bases). The CDR3 is 17 amino acids. Trimming removed 2 bases from V and 4 bases from J, with 20 bases in between. Germline-derived CDR1 and CDR2 are MNHEY and SMNVEV (reference sequence). CDR3 DNA: TGTGCCAGCAGTTTAGCCGGACGGGGCCCGCGGCTCACTGAAGCTTTCTTT. Residues: CASSLAGRGPRLTEAFF.

This clonotype was seen more than once but under ten times. The V and J genes are TRBV5-5 and TRBJ1-5; D is ambiguous. Between the trimmed V and J ends, which lost 5 bases and 0 bases, there was a span of 15 bases. Germline CDR1 SGHKS, CDR2 YYEKEE (reference sequence). CDR3 length: 16 amino acids. As DNA, the CDR3 is TGTGCCAGCAGACCCGACACGACCAATAGCAATCAGCCCCAGCATTTT. Protein: CASRPDTTNSNQPQHF.

This clonotype was picked up many times. The chain couples TRBV14 to TRBJ2-2; D gene unclear. The CDR3 is 15 amino acids. The V and J ends lost 4 bases and 0 bases respectively, with 9 bases between them. CDR1 is SGHDN and CDR2 is FVKESK in the germline V gene. The CDR3 here is CASSLLRTNTGELFF. The CDR3 bases are TGTGCCAGCAGCCTTTTACGGACGAACACCGGGGAGCTGTTTTTT.

This clonotype was recorded at least ten times. The J gene is TRBJ2-7, the V gene TRBV28; TRBD2 might be the D (6 bases). The V end was cut by 8 bases, the J end by 3 bases, with 17 bases between. This CDR3 is built from 14 residues. CDR1 is MDHEN and CDR2 is SYDVKM in the germline V gene. CDR3 nucleotides: TGTGCCAGCTTTCCTAGCGCGCTCCACTACGAGCAGTACTTC. Protein product: CASFPSALHYEQYF.

Of note for this clonotype: A read error is possible here, since a much larger clone lies one base away. The V and J genes are TRBV11-2 and TRBJ1-1; no reliable D call. This CDR3 is built from 15 residues. CDR1 SGHAT and CDR2 FQNNGV come from the germline V gene. The CDR3 sequence is CASSFVGSLNTEALF. CDR3 sequence (DNA): TGTGCCAGCAGCTTCGTCGGCAGCCTGAACACTGAAGCTCTCTTT.

The chain couples TRBV20-1 to TRBJ2-7, with TRBD1 matching 7 bases. The V and J ends lost 4 bases and 2 bases, in that order; junction bases with no gene match: 2. CDR3 length: 12 amino acids. The germline V gene has CDR1 DFQATT and CDR2 SNEGSKA (reference sequence). CDR3 region: CSATGTAYEQYF. The CDR3 coding sequence is TGCAGTGCTACCGGGACAGCCTACGAGCAGTACTTC.

This clonotype has a count of ten or more. The chain has TRBV6-1 and TRBJ2-5; 9 bases align to TRBD1. After removal of 5 bases from V and 4 bases from J, the junction contained 5 bases not matched to a gene. Germline values: CDR1 MNHNS, CDR2 SASEGT. The CDR3 has 14 residues. CDR3 amino acids: CASSIQGAGETQYF. The CDR3 nucleotides are TGTGCCAGCAGTATACAGGGGGCGGGAGAGACCCAGTACTTC.

This chain uses TRBV5-6 with TRBJ2-5; 7 bases agree with TRBD2. The J call may be faulty, since TRBJ2-1 better matches the DNA end. The CDR3 has 14 amino acids. Germline loops: CDR1 SGHDT, CDR2 YYEEEE. The CDR3, as DNA: TGTGCCAGCAGCTTGGGGACTAGGTACAATGAGCAGTTCTTC. It translates to CASSLGTRYNEQFF.

This clonotype was picked up a small number of times. V gene TRBV20-1 combines with J gene TRBJ2-3; D may be TRBD1 (7 bases). V was cut by 2 bases and J by 3 bases, with 18 bases left in between. Germline assignment: CDR1 DFQATT and CDR2 SNEGSKA (reference sequence). This CDR3 is built from 16 residues. The CDR3 sequence: CSARPLRRGQTDTQYF. The CDR3 DNA reads as TGCAGTGCTAGACCCCTTCGGAGGGGGCAAACAGATACGCAGTATTTT.

With regard to this clonotype: Being one base from a much bigger clone, this may be a read error. This chain connects TRBV27 to TRBJ2-1, with D possibly TRBD1 on 6 matching bases. V gave up 5 bases and J gave up 10 bases, with 18 bases separating them. CDR1 is MNHEY and CDR2 is SMNVEV in the germline V gene (reference sequence). This CDR3 comprises 14 residues. Here the CDR3 reads CASSPGQTSYEQFF. The DNA of the CDR3 is TGTGCCAGCAGTCCTGGACAGACGAGCTACGAGCAGTTCTTC.

This clonotype has a single count. The chain recombines TRBV2 with TRBJ2-1; TRBD1 matches 9 bases. The J segment lost 1 base and the V segment lost 8 bases, leaving 3 bases of the junction unmatched. The CDR3 has 14 amino acids. CDR1 and CDR2 (germline): SNHLY, FYNNEI. The DNA of the CDR3 is TGTGCCAGCGAGGGGACAGGGTCCTACAATGAGCAGTTCTTC. It yields the protein CASEGTGSYNEQFF.

V and J are TRBV18 and TRBJ1-1, with TRBD1 matching over 7 bases. V shed 2 bases and J 7 bases; nucleotides not matched to a gene: 7. The CDR3 consists of 14 residues. Germline CDR1 reads KGHSH; CDR2 reads LQKENI. CDR3 in DNA: TGTGCCAGCTCACCATCAGGGGGGCTTGGTGAAGCTTTCTTT. This translates into CASSPSGGLGEAFF. Full variable domain (missing parts from reference TRBV18 and TRBJ1-1): NAGVMQNPRHLVRRRGQEARLRCSPMKGHSHVYWYRQLPEEGLKFMVYLQKENIIDESGMPKERFSAEFPKEGPSILRIQQVVRGDSAAYFCASSPSGGLGEAFFGQGTRLTVV.

This clonotype was detected many times. The chain employs TRBV28 and TRBJ2-3; TRBD1 might be the D (6 bases). CDR3 length equals 16 residues. Germline values: CDR1 MDHEN, CDR2 SYDVKM. Trimming took off 4 bases at V and 2 bases at J, with 16 bases between the two ends. Here the CDR3 DNA reads TGTGCCAGCAGTTCACGACCCTGGGACACCACAGATACGCAGTATTTT. Translated, it gives CASSSRPWDTTDTQYF. Based on the CDR3 plus reference TRBV28 and TRBJ2-3, the full variable domain is DVKVTQSSRYLVKRTGEKVFLECVQDMDHENMFWYRQDPGLGLRLIYFSYDVKMKEKGDIPEGYSVSREKKERFSLILESASTNQTSMYLCASSSRPWDTTDTQYFGPGTRLTVL.

This clonotype was counted many times. This sequence joins TRBV28 and TRBJ2-1, with 8 bases that match TRBD2. Germline assignment: CDR1 MDHEN and CDR2 SYDVKM. V was pared by 8 bases and J by 5 bases, with 5 bases of the junction left unmatched. This CDR3 spans 13 amino acids. CDR3 amino acids: CASREGGHNEQFF. For the CDR3, the DNA is TGTGCCAGCCGGGAGGGCGGCCACAATGAGCAGTTCTTC.

The V gene is TRBV27, the J gene TRBJ2-3, with 9 bases aligning to TRBD1. Germline lookup yields CDR1 MNHEY and CDR2 SMNVEV (reference sequence). Trimming removed 6 bases from V and 0 bases from J; junction bases left unmatched: 10. The CDR3 loop spans 17 amino acids. Written as DNA, the CDR3 is TGTGCCAGCAGACCGTATCCCGGGACAGGGAGCACAGATACGCAGTATTTT. It specifies CASRPYPGTGSTDTQYF.

The table lists this clonotype with many counts. The V gene is TRBV7-3, the J gene TRBJ2-3; D is perhaps TRBD2 (6 bases). V was cut by 4 bases and J by 2 bases, with 19 bases left in between. CDR1 and CDR2 from the germline V gene are SGHTA and FQGTGA. The CDR3 spans 17 residues. In nucleotides, the CDR3 is TGTGCCAGCAGCTGGGATATAGCGGATTCGTCCACAGATACGCAGTATTTT. It codes for CASSWDIADSSTDTQYF.

In its sample, this clonotype was seen a few times. The CDR3 coding sequence is TGTGCCAGTAGTATAGATGTGGGCAACGCAGCCATTACCTACGAGCAGTACTTC. Its translation is CASSIDVGNAAITYEQYF. The chain has TRBV19 and TRBJ2-7; no reliable D call. The V gene's germline CDR1 is LNHDA and CDR2 SQIVND (reference sequence). Trimming removed 0 bases from V and 2 bases from J, with 20 bases in between. The CDR3 spans 18 residues.

This clonotype has more than one count but fewer than ten. This chain's CDR3 is CASSERRDYEQYF. CDR3 nucleotides: TGCGCCAGCAGTGAGAGGCGGGACTACGAGCAGTACTTC. The V and J genes are TRBV10-1 and TRBJ2-7, with D tentatively TRBD2 (6 bases). The germline V and J ends were trimmed by 2 bases and 3 bases, with 8 bases remaining between them. Per germline, CDR1 WNHNN and CDR2 SYGVQD (reference sequence). The CDR3 runs to 13 residues.

The CDR3 DNA is TGTGCCAGCAGCCGACGTGGGACGCGGGAGACCCAGTACTTC. Protein: CASSRRGTRETQYF. The gene calls are TRBV6-1 and TRBJ2-5, with D possibly being TRBD1 or TRBD2 (5 bases each). The germline V gene has CDR1 MNHNS and CDR2 SASEGT. The CDR3 spans 14 residues. The ends were cut back, 6 bases at V and 5 bases at J, with 16 bases in the middle.

This sequence joins TRBV29-1 and TRBJ1-5; 12 bases are shared with TRBD1. CDR1 and CDR2 from the germline V gene are SQVTM and ANQGSEA. The CDR3 length is 16 residues. The ends lost 6 bases at V and 0 bases at J; junction bases unmatched: 6. The CDR3 loop reads CSVLGTGGDSNQPQHF. CDR3 DNA: TGCAGCGTGCTGGGGACAGGGGGCGATAGCAATCAGCCCCAGCATTTT. Drawing the rest from reference TRBV29-1 and TRBJ1-5, the complete variable domain is SAVISQKPSRDICQRGTSLTIQCQVDSQVTMMFWYRQQPGQSLTLIATANQGSEATYESGFVIDKFPISRPNLTFSTLTVSNMSPEDSSIYLCSVLGTGGDSNQPQHFGDGTRLSIL.

The chain joins TRBV6-2 or TRBV6-3 to TRBJ2-3; D tentatively reads TRBD1 or TRBD2 (6 bases each). V gave up 0 bases and J gave up 3 bases, with 19 bases separating them. CDR1 and CDR2 (germline): MNHEY, SVGEGT. The CDR3 covers 18 residues. CDR3 bases: TGTGCCAGCAGTTACTCTGCCGGGTGGGGGGCGGTGACAGATACGCAGTATTTT. It translates to CASSYSAGWGAVTDTQYF.

This chain joins TRBV19 and TRBJ1-5; a possible D gene is TRBD1 (6 bases). The CDR3 runs to 12 residues. The V gene's germline CDR1 is LNHDA and CDR2 SQIVND (reference sequence). V was clipped by 9 bases and J by 4 bases, with 10 bases between them. The CDR3 here is CASGTPNQPQHF. In nucleotides, the CDR3 is TGTGCCAGCGGGACACCTAATCAGCCCCAGCATTTT.

This clonotype was seen repeatedly, ten times or more. CDR3 amino acids: CASSTLAGSSYNEQFF. The CDR3 region has the DNA TGTGCCAGCAGTACGCTAGCGGGGAGCTCCTACAATGAGCAGTTCTTC. The J gene is TRBJ2-1, the V gene TRBV28; TRBD2 matches at 9 bases. CDR3 length: 16 amino acids. Germline loops: CDR1 MDHEN, CDR2 SYDVKM. The V and J ends lost 5 bases and 0 bases, in that order; junction bases with no gene match: 5.

V and J are TRBV27 and TRBJ1-2, with D possibly TRBD1 on 6 matching bases. The CDR3 runs 15 residues. V lost 6 bases and J lost 2, with 16 bases in between. CDR1 is MNHEY, CDR2 SMNVEV, per germline (reference sequence). The CDR3 is CASRRLQGGNYGYTF. CDR3 nucleotide sequence: TGTGCCAGCAGACGATTACAGGGAGGGAACTATGGCTACACCTTC.

This clonotype appeared a few times. This sequence joins TRBV7-9 and TRBJ2-7, with 15 bases matching TRBD2. This CDR3 contains 18 residues. In germline, CDR1 is SEHNR, CDR2 FQNEAQ (reference sequence). The V gene end was trimmed by 8 bases and the J gene end by 2 bases; junction bases not matched to a gene: 13. The CDR3 DNA reads as TGTGCCAGCTCGAGCTGGGGGACTAGCGGGAGGCCTACCTACGAGCAGTACTTC. Protein sequence: CASSSWGTSGRPTYEQYF.

This clonotype was counted once. The genes are TRBV6-2 or TRBV6-3 and TRBJ1-2; D ambiguous. Looked up from germline, CDR1 is MNHEY and CDR2 is SVGEGT. This CDR3 comprises 16 residues. Trimming removed 4 bases from V and 8 bases from J, with 23 bases in between. Here the CDR3 reads CASSFREERRGRGYTF. The CDR3 DNA is TGTGCCAGCAGTTTCCGGGAGGAGCGACGCGGGAGGGGCTACACCTTC.